This T cell receptor beta chain emerged from a study of human T cells and chemical hapten exposure. One entry per CDR3 protein, called by TCRdb with MiXCR from the RACE reads. Of fewer than 150,000 distinct CDR3 sequences listed, approximately 15% were seen once; the top ten hold approximately 2.8%. Time point specified: pre-sensitization, week 0. Documented treatment: therapeutic diphenylcyclopropenone sensitization with weekly scalp DPC. The source was whole blood, collected in connection with sensitization to the hapten diphenylcyclopropenone (DPC). The receptor was derived from a woman aged 18-35 years with alopecia areata. Some clones in this sample may be carry-over from other donors' samples.

The CDR3 is CASSPPGQSNYGYTF. CDR3 coding DNA: TGTGCCAGTAGTCCCCCGGGACAGTCCAACTATGGCTACACCTTC. The chain couples TRBV19 to TRBJ1-2; 7 bases are shared with TRBD1. Trimming removed 5 bases from V and 2 bases from J; junction bases left unmatched: 8. Germline assignment: CDR1 LNHDA and CDR2 SQIVND (reference sequence). The length of the CDR3 is 15 residues.